Following are 18 T cell receptor beta chains from one sample sequenced in a study of T cell responses to AZD1222 COVID-19 vaccine. Using immunoSEQ multiplex PCR, the repertoire was profiled, and TCRdb retains in-frame clones only, with some absent. The sample has 90,000 to 120,000 clones; roughly 87% are singletons. The sample was peripheral blood, taken on day 0 of AZD1222 vaccination. The receptors shown here come from an adult in good health.

The chain is built from TRBV7-9 and TRBJ2-1; 9 bases are shared with TRBD1. Trimming at V came to 1 base and at J to 6 bases, leaving 7 bases not matched to a gene. Germline CDR1 is SEHNR and CDR2 is FQNEAQ (reference sequence). The CDR3 loop spans 16 amino acids. CDR3 in DNA: TGTGCCAGCAGCTTAGAAACAGGGGGCGCAAGCAATGAGCAGTTCTTC. Its translation: CASSLETGGASNEQFF. The full variable domain, completed using reference TRBV7-9 and TRBJ2-1, is DTGVSQNPRHKITKRGQNVTFRCDPISEHNRLYWYRQTLGQGPEFLTYFQNEAQLEKSRLLSDRFSAERPKGSFSTLEIQRTEQGDSAMYLCASSLETGGASNEQFFGPGTRLTVL.

This chain uses TRBV10-1 with TRBJ2-7; 7 bases are a match to TRBD1. This CDR3 region has 17 residues. V was pared by 9 bases and J by 3 bases, with 20 bases of the junction left unmatched. CDR1 and CDR2 (germline): WNHNN, SYGVQD (reference sequence). The CDR3 region is CARKRIAQTGQDYEQYF. The CDR3 nucleotides read TGCGCCAGGAAGAGGATCGCACAGACAGGGCAAGACTACGAGCAGTACTTC.

Remarks on this clone: This same CDR3 is encoded by further DNA sequences in the sample. The V gene is TRBV9, the J gene TRBJ2-1; D is unresolved. Deletions cut 0 bases from V and 5 bases from J, with 6 bases between. This CDR3 contains 13 residues. Germline V gives CDR1 SGDLS, CDR2 YYNGEE. The CDR3 DNA sequence: TGTGCCAGCAGCGTAGGGCCTAACAATGAGCAGTTCTTC. It translates to CASSVGPNNEQFF. Supplemented by reference TRBV9 and TRBJ2-1, the full variable domain reads DSGVTQTPKHLITATGQRVTLRCSPRSGDLSVYWYQQSLDQGLQFLIQYYNGEERAKGNILERFSAQQFPDLHSELNLSSLELGDSALYFCASSVGPNNEQFFGPGTRLTVL.

The gene calls are TRBV2 and TRBJ1-5; D not certain. V gave up 6 bases and J gave up 9 bases, with 9 bases separating them. The CDR3 loop spans 11 amino acids. Germline-derived CDR1 and CDR2 are SNHLY and FYNNEI. The CDR3 protein is CASSGEGPQHF. The CDR3 nucleotides read TGTGCCAGCAGCGGAGAGGGGCCCCAGCATTTT. Drawing the rest from reference TRBV2 and TRBJ1-5, the complete variable domain is EPEVTQTPSHQVTQMGQEVILRCVPISNHLYFYWYRQILGQKVEFLVSFYNNEISEKSEIFDDQFSVERPDGSNFTLKIRSTKLEDSAMYFCASSGEGPQHFGDGTRLSIL.

The V gene is TRBV7-7, the J gene TRBJ2-5, with D possibly matching TRBD1 (6 bases). Germline V gene sequence: CDR1 SSHAT, CDR2 FNYEAQ (reference sequence). V lost 5 bases, J lost 4 bases, and 17 bases lay in between. CDR3 length equals 15 residues. DNA of the CDR3: TGTGCCAGCAGCCCGGGATTTGGGGGCCCAGAGACCCAGTACTTC. Protein sequence: CASSPGFGGPETQYF.

This chain connects TRBV27 to TRBJ1-2, with a weak D call TRBD1 (6 bases). The CDR3 consists of 15 residues. Trimming cost V 6 bases and J 4 bases, with 18 bases left between them. Germline loops: CDR1 MNHEY, CDR2 SMNVEV (reference sequence). The CDR3 region has the DNA TGTGCCAGCAGCCCGGGTGGACAGATATTCTATGGCTACACCTTC. The encoded protein is CASSPGGQIFYGYTF.

This clone appeared a single time. V usage is TRBV28 and J usage is TRBJ1-2, with TRBD1 identical over 7 bases. Trimming cost V 1 base and J 4 bases; bases outside gene matches: 6. Per germline, CDR1 MDHEN and CDR2 SYDVKM. CDR3 length equals 15 residues. DNA for the CDR3: TGTGCCAGCAGTTTATTGACAGGGAGTCTCTATGGCTACACCTTC. Its protein is CASSLLTGSLYGYTF.

The chain combines TRBV7-9 with TRBJ1-1, with 7 bases fitting TRBD1. With V trimmed by 2 bases and J by 3 bases, 6 bases remained unmatched. Per germline, CDR1 SEHNR and CDR2 FQNEAQ (reference sequence). There are 15 residues in the CDR3. The CDR3 here is CASSLRQGGDTEAFF. Here the CDR3 DNA reads TGTGCCAGCAGCTTACGACAGGGAGGGGACACTGAAGCTTTCTTT.

The chain links TRBV30 to TRBJ2-1; D assignment may be TRBD1 or TRBD2 (5 bases each). V lost 3 bases to trimming and J lost 0 bases, with 12 bases between them. The CDR3 is 15 amino acids. Per the germline V gene, CDR1 is GTSNPN and CDR2 is SVGIG (reference sequence). The CDR3 nucleotides are TGTGCCTGGAGCGGGGACGTTAGCTCCTACAATGAGCAGTTCTTC. Amino acids: CAWSGDVSSYNEQFF.

This clone was counted between two and nine times. The chain has TRBV6-2 or TRBV6-3 and TRBJ1-1; 7 bases match TRBD1. V was clipped by 4 bases and J by 0 bases; unmatched bases: 8. The V gene's germline CDR1 is MNHEY and CDR2 SVGEGT. This CDR3 spans 16 amino acids. As DNA, the CDR3 is TGTGCCAGCAGTTCCTGGACAGGACCTATGAACACTGAAGCTTTCTTT. It translates to CASSSWTGPMNTEAFF.

The rearrangement joins TRBV4-2 to TRBJ1-1; possibly TRBD1 for D (6 bases). In germline, CDR1 is LGHNA, CDR2 YNFKEQ. The length of the CDR3 is 12 residues. V was trimmed by 1 base and J by 10 bases, leaving 10 bases between them. CDR3 nucleotides: TGTGCCAGCAGCCAAGTGGGGGGCTCAGCTTTCTTT. Protein product: CASSQVGGSAFF.

The chain employs TRBV19 and TRBJ1-2; maybe TRBD1 (5 bases). The CDR3 has 15 residues. The germline V and J ends were trimmed by 4 bases and 4 bases, with 16 bases remaining between them. The germline V gene has CDR1 LNHDA and CDR2 SQIVND (reference sequence). The CDR3 spells CASSTAPREVYGYTF. CDR3 in DNA: TGTGCCAGTAGTACAGCCCCCAGGGAAGTCTATGGCTACACCTTC.

CDR3 in amino acids: CASKTDQGNNQPQHF. The CDR3 DNA is TGCGCCAGCAAAACCGACCAGGGGAACAATCAGCCCCAGCATTTT. The chain is built from TRBV5-1 and TRBJ1-5; D may be TRBD1 (6 bases). V dropped 6 bases and J dropped 3 bases, with 16 bases sitting between them. CDR1 and CDR2 from the germline V gene are SGHRS and YFSETQ. This CDR3 region has 15 residues.

The V and J genes are TRBV18 and TRBJ1-5, with D possibly matching TRBD1 (6 bases). V lost 3 bases and J 4 bases, leaving 13 bases between the germline ends. The length of the CDR3 is 15 residues. Germline V CDR1 and CDR2: KGHSH, LQKENI. CDR3 in DNA: TGTGCCAGCTCACCGTCGGACAGCTTAAATCAGCCCCAGCATTTT. This encodes CASSPSDSLNQPQHF.

This clone was seen only once. This chain joins TRBV9 and TRBJ2-2; D may be TRBD1 or TRBD2 (5 bases each). The CDR3 spans 15 residues. V was clipped by 3 bases and J by 6 bases, with 15 bases between them. Germline CDR1 reads SGDLS; CDR2 reads YYNGEE. Here the CDR3 DNA reads TGTGCCAGCAGCGCCGGGACCACGTCCCCCGGGGAGCTGTTTTTT. It translates to CASSAGTTSPGELFF.

This clone appeared a single time. The rearrangement uses TRBV15 and TRBJ1-3; D is perhaps TRBD1 (5 bases). V was cut by 0 bases and J by 1 base, with 19 bases left in between. CDR3 length equals 19 residues. Per germline, CDR1 LNHNV and CDR2 YYDKDF (reference sequence). The CDR3: CATSRDRIGADPSGNTIYF. For the CDR3, the DNA is TGTGCCACCAGCAGAGATCGCATCGGGGCGGACCCGTCTGGAAACACCATATATTTT.

V is TRBV20-1 and J is TRBJ2-7; D unresolved. CDR3 length: 15 residues. Germline lookup yields CDR1 DFQATT and CDR2 SNEGSKA (reference sequence). Trimming took 3 bases from V and 5 from J, leaving 20 bases between them. CDR3 in amino acids: CSASGFLPPVNEQYF. CDR3 nucleotides: TGCAGTGCTAGTGGGTTTCTTCCCCCCGTGAACGAGCAGTACTTC.

This chain joins TRBV3-1 (or the pseudogene TRBV3-2) and TRBJ1-2; no reliable D call. CDR3 size: 16 residues. V gave up 1 base and J gave up 2 bases, with 14 bases separating them. Germline V CDR1 and CDR2: LGHDT, YNNKEL (reference sequence). This CDR3 is CASSQAVGRTNYGYTF. In nucleotides, the CDR3 is TGTGCCAGCAGCCAAGCGGTCGGCAGAACCAACTATGGCTACACCTTC.